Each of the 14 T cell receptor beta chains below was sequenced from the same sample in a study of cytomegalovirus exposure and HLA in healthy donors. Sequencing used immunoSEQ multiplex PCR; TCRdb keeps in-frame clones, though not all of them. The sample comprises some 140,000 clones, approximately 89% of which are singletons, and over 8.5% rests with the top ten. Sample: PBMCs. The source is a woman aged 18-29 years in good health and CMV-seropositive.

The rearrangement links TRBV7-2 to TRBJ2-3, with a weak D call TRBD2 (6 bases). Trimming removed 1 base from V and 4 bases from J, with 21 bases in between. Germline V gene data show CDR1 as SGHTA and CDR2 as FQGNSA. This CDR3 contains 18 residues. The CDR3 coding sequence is TGTGCCAGCAGCTTAGAGCCGACTAGACGAGCCTTTCCAGATACGCAGTATTTT. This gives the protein CASSLEPTRRAFPDTQYF.

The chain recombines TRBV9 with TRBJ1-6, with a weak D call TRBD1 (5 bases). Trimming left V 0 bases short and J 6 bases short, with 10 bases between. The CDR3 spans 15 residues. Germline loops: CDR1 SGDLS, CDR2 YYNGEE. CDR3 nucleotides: TGTGCCAGCAGCGTAGGGCAGGGAGGTAATTCACCCCTCCACTTT. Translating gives CASSVGQGGNSPLHF.

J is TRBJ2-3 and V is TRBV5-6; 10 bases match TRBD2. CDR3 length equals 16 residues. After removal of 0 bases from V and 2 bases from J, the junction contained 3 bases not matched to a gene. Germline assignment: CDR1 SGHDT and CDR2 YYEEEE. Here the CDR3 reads CASSLGTSGYTDTQYF. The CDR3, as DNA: TGTGCCAGCAGCTTGGGGACTAGCGGTTACACAGATACGCAGTATTTT.

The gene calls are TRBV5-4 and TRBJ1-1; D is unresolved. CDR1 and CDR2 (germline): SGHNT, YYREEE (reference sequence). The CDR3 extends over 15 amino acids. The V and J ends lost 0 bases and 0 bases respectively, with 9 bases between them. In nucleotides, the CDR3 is TGTGCCAGCAGCTTGGCGAGGAGCATGAACACTGAAGCTTTCTTT. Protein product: CASSLARSMNTEAFF.

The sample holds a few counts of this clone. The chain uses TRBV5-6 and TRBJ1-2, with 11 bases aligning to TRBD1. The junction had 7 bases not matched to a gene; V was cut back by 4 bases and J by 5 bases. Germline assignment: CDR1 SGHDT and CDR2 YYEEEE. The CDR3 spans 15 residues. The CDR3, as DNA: TGTGCCAGCAGCCTAAGGACAGGGGGCGTTTATGGCTACACCTTC. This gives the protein CASSLRTGGVYGYTF.

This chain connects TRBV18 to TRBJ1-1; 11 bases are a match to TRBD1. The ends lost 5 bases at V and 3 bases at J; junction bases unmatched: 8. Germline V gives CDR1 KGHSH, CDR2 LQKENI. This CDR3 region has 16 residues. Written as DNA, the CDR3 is TGTGCCAGCTCATCCGGACAGGGGGCTCGGTACACTGAAGCTTTCTTT. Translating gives CASSSGQGARYTEAFF.

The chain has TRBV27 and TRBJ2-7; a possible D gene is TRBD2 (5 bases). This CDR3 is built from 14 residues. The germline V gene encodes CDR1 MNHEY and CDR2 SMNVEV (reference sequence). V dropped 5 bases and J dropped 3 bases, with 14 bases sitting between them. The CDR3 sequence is CASSPAGESYEQYF. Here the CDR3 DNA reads TGTGCCAGCAGTCCCGCCGGGGAGAGCTACGAGCAGTACTTC.

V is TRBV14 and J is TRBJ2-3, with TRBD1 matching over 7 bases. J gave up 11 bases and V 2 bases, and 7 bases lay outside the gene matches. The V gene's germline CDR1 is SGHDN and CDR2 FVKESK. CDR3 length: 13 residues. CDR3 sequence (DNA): TGTGCCAGCAGCCAATCGACAGGGAGTGAGCAGTATTTT. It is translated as CASSQSTGSEQYF.

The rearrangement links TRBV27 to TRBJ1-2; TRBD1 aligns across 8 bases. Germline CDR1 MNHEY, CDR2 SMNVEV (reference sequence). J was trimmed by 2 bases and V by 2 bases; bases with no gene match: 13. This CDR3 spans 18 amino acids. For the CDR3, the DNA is TGTGCCAGCAGTTTAGCCCGGAGACAGGGGATTAGGAACTATGGCTACACCTTC. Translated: CASSLARRQGIRNYGYTF.

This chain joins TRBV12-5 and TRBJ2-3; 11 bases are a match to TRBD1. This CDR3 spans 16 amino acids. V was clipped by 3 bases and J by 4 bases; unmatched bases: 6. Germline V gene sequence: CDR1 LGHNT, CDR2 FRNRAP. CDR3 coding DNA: TGTGCTAGTGGTTTCCCGGGACAGGGGGGGCCAGATACGCAGTATTTT. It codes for CASGFPGQGGPDTQYF.

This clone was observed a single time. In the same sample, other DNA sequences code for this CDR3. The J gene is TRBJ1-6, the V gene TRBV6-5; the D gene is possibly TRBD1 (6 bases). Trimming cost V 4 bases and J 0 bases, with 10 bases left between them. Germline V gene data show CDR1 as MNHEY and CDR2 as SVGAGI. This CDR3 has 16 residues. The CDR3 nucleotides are TGTGCCAGCAGTTCCGGACAGAGCTCCTATAATTCACCCCTCCACTTT. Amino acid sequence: CASSSGQSSYNSPLHF.

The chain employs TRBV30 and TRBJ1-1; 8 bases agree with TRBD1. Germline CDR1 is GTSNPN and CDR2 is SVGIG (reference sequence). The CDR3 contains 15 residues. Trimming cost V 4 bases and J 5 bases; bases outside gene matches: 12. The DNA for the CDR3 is TGTGCCTGGACGCCCAGGGGGCGTATATCTACTGAAGCTTTCTTT. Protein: CAWTPRGRISTEAFF. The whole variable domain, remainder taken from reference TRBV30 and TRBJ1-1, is SQTIHQWPATLVQPVGSPLSLECTVEGTSNPNLYWYRQAAGRGLQLLFYSVGIGQISSEVPQNLSASRPQDRQFILSSKKLLLSDSGFYLCAWTPRGRISTEAFFGQGTRLTVV.

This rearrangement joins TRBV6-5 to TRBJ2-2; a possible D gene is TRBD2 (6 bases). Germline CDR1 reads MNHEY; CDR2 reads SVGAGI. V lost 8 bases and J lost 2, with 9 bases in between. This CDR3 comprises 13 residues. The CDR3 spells CASGEVNTGELFF. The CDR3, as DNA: TGTGCCAGCGGGGAGGTAAACACCGGGGAGCTGTTTTTT.

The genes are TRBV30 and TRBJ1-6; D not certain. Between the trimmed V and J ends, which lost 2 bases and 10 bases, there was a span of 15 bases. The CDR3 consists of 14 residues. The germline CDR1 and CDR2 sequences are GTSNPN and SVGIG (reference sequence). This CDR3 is CAWSSGGKMSPLHF. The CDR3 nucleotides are TGTGCCTGGAGTTCGGGAGGGAAGATGTCACCCCTCCACTTT.